This TCR beta chain was sequenced for a study of esophageal squamous cell carcinoma under preoperative chemotherapy. Study-level points and caveats: Tumor-infiltrating lymphocytes showed no significant post-chemotherapy TCR diversity increase, unlike peripheral T cells. Peripheral T cells migrating into the tumor appeared to partly supply post-treatment tumor-infiltrating lymphocytes. After paclitaxel-nedaplatin, abundant clones were more likely to contract than amplify.

Looked up from germline, CDR1 is SGHVS and CDR2 is FQNEAQ. The CDR3 totals 16 residues. TCRdb re-analysed the PCR reads in MiXCR, keeping a single row per CDR3 protein. The top ten clones hold about 23% of a sample with around 30,000 distinct CDR3 sequences, about half of them seen once. Documented time point: after preoperative PTX-NDP chemotherapy. As to this clonotype: The antigen remains unidentified.

The material was obtained from a patient given preoperative chemotherapy. The rearrangement uses TRBV7-8 and TRBJ2-2; 8 bases agree with TRBD2. The J call is doubtful: the DNA matches TRBJ2-3 better. This TCR was recovered from a human donor with esophageal squamous cell carcinoma. The donor label of this sample is uncertain. DNA for the CDR3: TGTGCCAGCAGGGGCCTCGGGGGGGCGAACACCGGGGAGCAGTATTTT. As protein: CASRGLGGANTGEQYF.